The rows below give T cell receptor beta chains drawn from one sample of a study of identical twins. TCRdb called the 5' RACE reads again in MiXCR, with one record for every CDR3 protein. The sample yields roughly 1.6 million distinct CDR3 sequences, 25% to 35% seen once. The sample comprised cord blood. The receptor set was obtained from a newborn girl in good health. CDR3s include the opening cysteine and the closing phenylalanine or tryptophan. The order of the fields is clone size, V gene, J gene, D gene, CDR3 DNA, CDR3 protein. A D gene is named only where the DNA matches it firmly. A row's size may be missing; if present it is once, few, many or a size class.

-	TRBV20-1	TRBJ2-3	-	TGCAGTGCCGGCCGAGGGGGGTCAGATACGCAGTATTTT	CSAGRGGSDTQYF
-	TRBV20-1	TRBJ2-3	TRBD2	TGCAGTGCCGACCTAGCGGGGGAATGGGTGGGCACAGATACGCAGTATTTT	CSADLAGEWVGTDTQYF
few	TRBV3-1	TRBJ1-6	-	TGTGCCAGCAGCCAAGATCAGCGACAGGTTAATTCACCCCTCCACTTT	CASSQDQRQVNSPLHF
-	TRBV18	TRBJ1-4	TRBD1	TGTGCCAGCTCACCAAGGGGGCATTCTAATGAAAAACTGTTTTTT	CASSPRGHSNEKLFF
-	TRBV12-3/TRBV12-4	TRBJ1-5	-	TGTGCCAGCACCCTGAGGGGGGCGTCCAATCAGCCCCAGCATTTT	CASTLRGASNQPQHF
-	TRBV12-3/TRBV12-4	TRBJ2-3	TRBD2	TGTGCCAGCAGTTTAGTGGGAGGGAGCTCAGATACGCAGTATTTT	CASSLVGGSSDTQYF
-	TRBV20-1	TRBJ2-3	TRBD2	TGCAGTGCTAGAAGGGACGGGACTACTCCGAGCACAGATACGCAGTATTTT	CSARRDGTTPSTDTQYF
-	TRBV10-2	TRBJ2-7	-	TGCGCCAGCAGTGAGTCGAGACACGAGCAGTACTTC	CASSESRHEQYF
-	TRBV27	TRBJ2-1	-	TGTGCCAGCAGTTCACGGGGTACAAAAAGGAATGAGCAGGTCTTC	CASSSRGTKRNEQVF
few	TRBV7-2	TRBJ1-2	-	TGTGCCAGCAGCCTCCGGTTTCAGGGGACTTACTATGGCTACACCTTC	CASSLRFQGTYYGYTF
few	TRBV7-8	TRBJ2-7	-	TGTGCCAGCAGCTTACGTCGAGCTGCGGGAAATTACAATGAGCAGTACTTC	CASSLRRAAGNYNEQYF
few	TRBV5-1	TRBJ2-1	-	TGCGCCAGCAGCTCGGGGCGCGATGAGCAGTTCTTC	CASSSGRDEQFF
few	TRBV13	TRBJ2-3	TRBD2	TGTGCCAGCAGCTTAGGGGGACTACTTTCGGATACGCAGTATTTT	CASSLGGLLSDTQYF
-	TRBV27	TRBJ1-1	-	TGTGCCAGCAGTCCCGGACAGTGGAACACTGAAGCTTTCTTT	CASSPGQWNTEAFF
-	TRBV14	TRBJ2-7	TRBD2	TGTGCCAGCAGCCAAGATCCGCGGGAGGCCTCCTACGAGCAGTACTTC	CASSQDPREASYEQYF
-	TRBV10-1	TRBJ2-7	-	TGCGCCGCATCGGCGGGCCCCTACGAGCAGTACTTC	CAASAGPYEQYF
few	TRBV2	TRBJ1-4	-	TGTGCCAGCAGTGAAGTCAGGAGGGCAACTAATGAAAAACTGTTTTTT	CASSEVRRATNEKLFF
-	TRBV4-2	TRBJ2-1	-	TGTGCCAGCAGCCAAGGCCCCAAGGACAATGAGCAGTTCTTC	CASSQGPKDNEQFF
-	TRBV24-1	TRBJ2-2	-	TGTGCCACCAGTGATGGGACGTTCACCGGGGAGCTGTTTTTT	CATSDGTFTGELFF
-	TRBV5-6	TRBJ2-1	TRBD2	TGTGCCAGCACCTCTCTAGCGGGATTAGGCTTGAGCTCCTACAATGAGCAGTTCTTC	CASTSLAGLGLSSYNEQFF
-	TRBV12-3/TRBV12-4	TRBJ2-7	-	TGTGCCAGCAGTTTCCATACTAGCTCCTACGAGCAGTACTTC	CASSFHTSSYEQYF
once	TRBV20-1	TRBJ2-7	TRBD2	TGCAGTGCTAGAGATCCTAGCGGATCCTACAATGAGCAGTACTTC	CSARDPSGSYNEQYF
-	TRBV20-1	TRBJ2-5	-	TGCAGTGCTAGAGCGGAGGGGGAGACCCAGTACTTC	CSARAEGETQYF
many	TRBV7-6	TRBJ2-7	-	TGTGCCAGCAGCTTAGCGCCAGATTTCTCCTACGAGCAGTACTTC	CASSLAPDFSYEQYF
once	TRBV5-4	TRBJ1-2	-	TGTGCCAGCAGCTTGAGGGACGCTAACTATGGCTACACCTTC	CASSLRDANYGYTF
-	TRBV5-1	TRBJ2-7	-	TGCGCCAGCAGCTTGCCGGCAGGGCCGGGGCCCGAGCAGTACTTC	CASSLPAGPGPEQYF
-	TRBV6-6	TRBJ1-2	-	TGTGCCAGCAGTTACCATTCCCAGATGGGGGGCAGCTATGGCTACACCTTC	CASSYHSQMGGSYGYTF
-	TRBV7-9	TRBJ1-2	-	TGTGCCAGCAGCGCAACGCACGGAAACCACTATGGCTACACCTTC	CASSATHGNHYGYTF
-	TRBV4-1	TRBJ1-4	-	TGCGCCAGCAGCCAAGATGGGTCCGGTAATGAAAAACTGTTTTTT	CASSQDGSGNEKLFF
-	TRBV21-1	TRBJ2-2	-	TGTGCCAGCAGGGGGCTGGGACCCCTAAACACCGGGGAGCTGTTTTTT	CASRGLGPLNTGELFF
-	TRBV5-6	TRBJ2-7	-	TGTGCCAGCAGCTTCGTGGTGAACAGGGTATCCTACGAGCAGTACTTC	CASSFVVNRVSYEQYF
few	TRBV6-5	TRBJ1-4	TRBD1	TGTGCCAGCAGGTCCGGGACAGCGCATAATGAAAAACTGTTTTTT	CASRSGTAHNEKLFF
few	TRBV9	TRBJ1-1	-	TGTGCCAGCAGCGTAGCTTCGGGAGGGCAAGCTTTCTTT	CASSVASGGQAFF
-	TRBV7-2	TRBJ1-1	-	TGTGCCAGCAGCCCCCGGGACTCAAACACTGAAGCTTTCTTT	CASSPRDSNTEAFF
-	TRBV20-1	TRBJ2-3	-	TGCAGTGCTAGAGCGGGGGCAGGGGCTAGCACAGATACGCAGTATTTT	CSARAGAGASTDTQYF
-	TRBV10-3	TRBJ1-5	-	TGTGCCATCAGTGGGGGGGAGAATCAGCCCCAGCATTTT	CAISGGENQPQHF
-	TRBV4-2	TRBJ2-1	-	TGTGCCAGCAGCCAACCGGACGGGATTACCTACAATGAGCAGTTCTTC	CASSQPDGITYNEQFF
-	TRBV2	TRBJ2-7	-	TGTGCCAGGGGTCCCTGGGGCGAGCAGTACTTC	CARGPWGEQYF
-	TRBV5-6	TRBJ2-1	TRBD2	TGTGCCAGCAGCTGGGGGACTAGCGATGAGCAGTTCTTC	CASSWGTSDEQFF
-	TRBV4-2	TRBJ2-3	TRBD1	TGTGCCAGCAGCCAAGTCCGGACAGGGGGTAGCACAGATACGCAGTATTTT	CASSQVRTGGSTDTQYF
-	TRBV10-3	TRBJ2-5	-	TGTGCCACCGGACAGCCCCAAGAGACCCAGTACTTC	CATGQPQETQYF
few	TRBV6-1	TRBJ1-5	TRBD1	TGTGCCAGCAGTGAATCACCTTCGGGACAGGGTAATCAGCCCCAGCATTTT	CASSESPSGQGNQPQHF
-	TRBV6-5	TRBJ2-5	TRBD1	TGTGCCAGCAGTTACTCGAGACAGGGGCGGGATGAGCAGTACTTC	CASSYSRQGRDEQYF
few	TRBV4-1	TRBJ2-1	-	TGCGCCAGCAGCCGGGGGGCCAGGAGCTCCTACAATGAGCAGTTCTTC	CASSRGARSSYNEQFF
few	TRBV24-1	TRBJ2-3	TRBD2	TGTGCCACCAGTGACGCGACTAGCAAGTTCCCAGATACGCAGTATTTT	CATSDATSKFPDTQYF
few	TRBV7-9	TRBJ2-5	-	TGTGCCAGCAGCTTTGTCCGGACTGAACTGCAAGAGACCCAGTACTTC	CASSFVRTELQETQYF
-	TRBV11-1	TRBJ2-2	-	-	CASTRTGLNTEAFFGQGTGELFF
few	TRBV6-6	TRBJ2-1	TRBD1	TGTGCATCAGACCGGGACAGGGGGGCCAATGAGCAGTTCTTC	CASDRDRGANEQFF
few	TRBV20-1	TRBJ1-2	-	TGCAGTGCTAGACTCCGGTCTGGCTATGGCTACACCTTC	CSARLRSGYGYTF
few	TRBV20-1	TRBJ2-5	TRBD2	TGCAGTGCTAGCCGTTCTAGGCTAGCGGGAGGAGAGACCCAGTACTTC	CSASRSRLAGGETQYF
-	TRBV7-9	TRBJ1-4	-	TGTGCCAGCAGCTTATTCGGTCCCAATGAAAAACTGTTTTTT	CASSLFGPNEKLFF
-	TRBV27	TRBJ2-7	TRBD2	TGTGCCAGCAGTGGGACTATCCCCTACGAGCAGTACTTC	CASSGTIPYEQYF
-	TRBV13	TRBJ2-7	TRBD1	TGTGCCAGCAGCTTAGGCGGGGGACAGGGAAACTACGAGCAGTACTTC	CASSLGGGQGNYEQYF
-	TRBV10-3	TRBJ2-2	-	TGTGCCATCAGTGCTATAGGCGATAACACCGGGGAGCTGTTTTTT	CAISAIGDNTGELFF